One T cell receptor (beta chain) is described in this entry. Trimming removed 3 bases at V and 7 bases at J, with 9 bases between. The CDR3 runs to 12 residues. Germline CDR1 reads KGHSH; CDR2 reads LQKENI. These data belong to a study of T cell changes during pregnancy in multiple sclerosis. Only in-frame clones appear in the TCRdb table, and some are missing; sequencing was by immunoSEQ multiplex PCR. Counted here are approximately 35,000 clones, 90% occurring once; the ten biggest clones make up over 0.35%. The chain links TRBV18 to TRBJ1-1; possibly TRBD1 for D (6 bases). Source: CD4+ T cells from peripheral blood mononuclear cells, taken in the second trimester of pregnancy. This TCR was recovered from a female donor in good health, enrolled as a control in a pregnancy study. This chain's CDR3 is CASSPQQGEAFF. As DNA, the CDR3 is TGTGCCAGCTCACCCCAACAGGGTGAAGCTTTCTTT.